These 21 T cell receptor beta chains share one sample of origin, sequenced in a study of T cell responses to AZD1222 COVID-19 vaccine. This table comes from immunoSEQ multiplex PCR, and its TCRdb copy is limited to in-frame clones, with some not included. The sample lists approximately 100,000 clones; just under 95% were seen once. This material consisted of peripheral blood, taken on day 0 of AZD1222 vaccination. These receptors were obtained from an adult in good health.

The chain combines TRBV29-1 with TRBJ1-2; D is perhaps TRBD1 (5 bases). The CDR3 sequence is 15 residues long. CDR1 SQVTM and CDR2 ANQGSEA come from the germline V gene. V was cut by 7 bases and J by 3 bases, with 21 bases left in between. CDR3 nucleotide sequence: TGCAGCGCGATCGTGTTAGCCGGAGGGGACTATGGCTACACCTTC. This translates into CSAIVLAGGDYGYTF.

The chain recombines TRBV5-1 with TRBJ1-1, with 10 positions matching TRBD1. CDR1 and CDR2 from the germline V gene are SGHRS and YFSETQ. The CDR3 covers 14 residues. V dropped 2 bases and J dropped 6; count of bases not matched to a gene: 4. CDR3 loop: CASSLGGQGAEAFF. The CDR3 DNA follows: TGCGCCAGCAGCTTAGGTGGACAGGGGGCTGAAGCTTTCTTT. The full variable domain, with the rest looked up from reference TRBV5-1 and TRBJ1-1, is KAGVTQTPRYLIKTRGQQVTLSCSPISGHRSVSWYQQTPGQGLQFLFEYFSETQRNKGNFPGRFSGRQFSNSRSEMNVSTLELGDSALYLCASSLGGQGAEAFFGQGTRLTVV.

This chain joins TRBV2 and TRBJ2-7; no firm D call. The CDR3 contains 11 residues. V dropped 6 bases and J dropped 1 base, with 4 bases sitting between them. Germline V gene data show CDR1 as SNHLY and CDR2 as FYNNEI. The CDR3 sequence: CASRISYEQYF. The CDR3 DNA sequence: TGTGCCAGCAGGATATCCTACGAGCAGTACTTC.

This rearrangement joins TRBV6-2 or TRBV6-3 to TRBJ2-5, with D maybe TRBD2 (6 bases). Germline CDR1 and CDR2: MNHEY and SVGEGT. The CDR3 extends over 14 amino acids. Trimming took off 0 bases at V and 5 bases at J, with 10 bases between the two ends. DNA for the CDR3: TGTGCCAGCAGTTACTCCGGGGGTACGGAGACCCAGTACTTC. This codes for CASSYSGGTETQYF.

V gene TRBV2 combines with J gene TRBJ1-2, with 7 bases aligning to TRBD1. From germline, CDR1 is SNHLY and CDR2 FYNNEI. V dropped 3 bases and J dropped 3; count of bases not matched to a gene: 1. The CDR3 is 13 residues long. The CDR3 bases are TGTGCCAGCAGTGAGCAGGGGGACTATGGCTACACCTTC. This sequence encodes CASSEQGDYGYTF.

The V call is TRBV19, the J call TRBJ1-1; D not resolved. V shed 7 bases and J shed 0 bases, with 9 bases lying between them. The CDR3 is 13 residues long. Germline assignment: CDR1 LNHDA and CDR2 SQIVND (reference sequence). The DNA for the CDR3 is TGTGCCAGTACATGGGGTTTGAACACTGAAGCTTTCTTT. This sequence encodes CASTWGLNTEAFF. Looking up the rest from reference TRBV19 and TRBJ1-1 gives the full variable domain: DGGITQSPKYLFRKEGQNVTLSCEQNLNHDAMYWYRQDPGQGLRLIYYSQIVNDFQKGDIAEGYSVSREKKESFPLTVTSAQKNPTAFYLCASTWGLNTEAFFGQGTRLTVV.

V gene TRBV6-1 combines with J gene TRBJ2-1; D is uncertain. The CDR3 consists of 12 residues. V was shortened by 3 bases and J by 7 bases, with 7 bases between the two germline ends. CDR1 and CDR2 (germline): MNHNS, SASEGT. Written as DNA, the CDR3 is TGTGCCAGCAGTGAGGGTGGGAATGAGCAGTTCTTC. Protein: CASSEGGNEQFF.

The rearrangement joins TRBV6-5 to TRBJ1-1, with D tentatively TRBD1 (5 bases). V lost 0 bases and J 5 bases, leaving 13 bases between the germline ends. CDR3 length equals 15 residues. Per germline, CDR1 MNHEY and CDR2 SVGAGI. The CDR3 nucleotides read TGTGCCAGCAGTTACTCGCGGCAGGGCGTAACTGAAGCTTTCTTT. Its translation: CASSYSRQGVTEAFF.

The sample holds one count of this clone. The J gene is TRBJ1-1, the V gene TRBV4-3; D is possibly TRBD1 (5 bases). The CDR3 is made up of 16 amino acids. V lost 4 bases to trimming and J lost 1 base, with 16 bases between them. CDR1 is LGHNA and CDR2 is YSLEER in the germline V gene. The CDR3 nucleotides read TGCGCCAGCAGCCCGAGGAGAGGGGACGGGAACACTGAAGCTTTCTTT. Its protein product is CASSPRRGDGNTEAFF.

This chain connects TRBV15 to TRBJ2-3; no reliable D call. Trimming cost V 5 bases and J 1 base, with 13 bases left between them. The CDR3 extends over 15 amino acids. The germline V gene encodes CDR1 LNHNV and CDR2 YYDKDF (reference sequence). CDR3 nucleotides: TGTGCCACCAGCTACCGTGGGCTGGGCACAGATACGCAGTATTTT. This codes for CATSYRGLGTDTQYF.

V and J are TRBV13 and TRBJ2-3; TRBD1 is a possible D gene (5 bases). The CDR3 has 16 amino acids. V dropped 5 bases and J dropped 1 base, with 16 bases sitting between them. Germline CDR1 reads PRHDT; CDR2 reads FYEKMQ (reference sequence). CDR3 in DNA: TGTGCCAGCAGCAGAACTGGGGCTATCCGCACAGATACGCAGTATTTT. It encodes CASSRTGAIRTDTQYF. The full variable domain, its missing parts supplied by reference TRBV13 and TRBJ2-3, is AAGVIQSPRHLIKEKRETATLKCYPIPRHDTVYWYQQGPGQDPQFLISFYEKMQSDKGSIPDRFSAQQFSDYHSELNMSSLELGDSALYFCASSRTGAIRTDTQYFGPGTRLTVL.

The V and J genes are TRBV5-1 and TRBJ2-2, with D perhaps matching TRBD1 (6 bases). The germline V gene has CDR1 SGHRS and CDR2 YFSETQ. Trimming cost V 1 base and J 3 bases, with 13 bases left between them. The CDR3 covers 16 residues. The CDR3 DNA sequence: TGCGCCAGCAGCTTGCAGGGGACGGCCGACACCGGGGAGCTGTTTTTT. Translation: CASSLQGTADTGELFF.

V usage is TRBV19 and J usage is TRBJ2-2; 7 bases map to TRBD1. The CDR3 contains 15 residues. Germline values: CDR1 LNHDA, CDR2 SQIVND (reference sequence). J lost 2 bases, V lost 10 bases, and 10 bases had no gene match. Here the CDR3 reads CATTSGTANTGELFF. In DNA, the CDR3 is TGTGCCACTACCTCCGGGACAGCCAACACCGGGGAGCTGTTTTTT.

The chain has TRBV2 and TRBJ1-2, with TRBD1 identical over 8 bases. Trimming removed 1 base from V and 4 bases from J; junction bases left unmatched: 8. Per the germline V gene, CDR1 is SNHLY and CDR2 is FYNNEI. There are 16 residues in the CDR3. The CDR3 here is CASSEGGPGGVYGYTF. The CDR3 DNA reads TGTGCCAGCAGTGAAGGGGGTCCAGGGGGCGTCTATGGCTACACCTTC.

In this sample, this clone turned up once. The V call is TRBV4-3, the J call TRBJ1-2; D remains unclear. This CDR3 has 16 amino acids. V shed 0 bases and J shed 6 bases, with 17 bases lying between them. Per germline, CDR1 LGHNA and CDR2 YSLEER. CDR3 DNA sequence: TGCGCCAGCAGCCAAGAAAGAGGACTCGACTTCAATGGCTACACCTTC. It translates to CASSQERGLDFNGYTF.

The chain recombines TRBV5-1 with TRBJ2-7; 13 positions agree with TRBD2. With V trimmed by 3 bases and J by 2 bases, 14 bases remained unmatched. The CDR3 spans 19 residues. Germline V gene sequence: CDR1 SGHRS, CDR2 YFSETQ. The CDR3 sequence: CASSSRTSGGATGPYEQYF. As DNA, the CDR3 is TGCGCCAGCAGCTCTAGGACTAGCGGGGGAGCCACTGGTCCCTACGAGCAGTACTTC.

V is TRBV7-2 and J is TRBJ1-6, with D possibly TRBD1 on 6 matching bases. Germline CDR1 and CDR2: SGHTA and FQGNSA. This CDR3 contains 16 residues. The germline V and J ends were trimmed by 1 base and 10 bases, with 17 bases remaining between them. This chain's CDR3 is CASSLESGAFGSPLHF. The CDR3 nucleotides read TGTGCCAGCAGCTTAGAGTCGGGGGCCTTCGGGTCACCCCTCCACTTT.

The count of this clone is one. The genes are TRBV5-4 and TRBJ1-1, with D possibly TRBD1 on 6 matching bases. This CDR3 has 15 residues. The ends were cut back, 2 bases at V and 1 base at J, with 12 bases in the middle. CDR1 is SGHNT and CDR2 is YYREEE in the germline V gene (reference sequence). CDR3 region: CASSFGGAGNTEAFF. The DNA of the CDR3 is TGTGCCAGCAGCTTCGGGGGGGCTGGGAACACTGAAGCTTTCTTT.

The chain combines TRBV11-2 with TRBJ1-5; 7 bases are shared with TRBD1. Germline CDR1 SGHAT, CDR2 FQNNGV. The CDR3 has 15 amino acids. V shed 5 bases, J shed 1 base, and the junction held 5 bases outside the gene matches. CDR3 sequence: CASSLSGQSNQPQHF. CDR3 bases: TGTGCCAGCAGCCTCTCGGGACAGAGCAATCAGCCCCAGCATTTT.

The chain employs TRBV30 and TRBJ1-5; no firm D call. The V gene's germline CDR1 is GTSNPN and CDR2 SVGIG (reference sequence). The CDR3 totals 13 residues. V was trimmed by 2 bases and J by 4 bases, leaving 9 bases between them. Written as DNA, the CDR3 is TGTGCCTGGAGTAGTAACCCAAATCAGCCCCAGCATTTT. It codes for CAWSSNPNQPQHF.

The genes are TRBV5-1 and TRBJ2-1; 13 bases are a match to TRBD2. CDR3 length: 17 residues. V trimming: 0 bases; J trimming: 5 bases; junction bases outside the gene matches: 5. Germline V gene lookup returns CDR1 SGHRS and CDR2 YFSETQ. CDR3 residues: CASSLELAGGIHNEQFF. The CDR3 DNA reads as TGCGCCAGCAGCTTGGAACTAGCGGGAGGGATACACAATGAGCAGTTCTTC.